This T cell receptor (beta chain) was identified in a study of blood T cell repertoires in COVID-19. On the study more broadly: The United States, Italy and Spain provided the acute and convalescent COVID-19 samples. Sources were T cells, B-cell-depleted T cells, or PBMCs; the material itself was cDNA or gDNA.

Original methodology: Using reference gene primer amplification, nucleated cell counts were estimated. The assay was immunoSEQ multiplex PCR, and TCRdb's table has in-frame clones only and misses some. D and trimming were read from the DNA, whereas the V and J calls and clone size are those reported in that table. This table holds approximately 250,000 clones, 70% to 90% found once. The CDR3 is made up of 15 amino acids. Trimming took off 3 bases at V and 0 bases at J, with 9 bases between the two ends. Germline V lookup: CDR1 LGHNA, CDR2 YNFKEQ. Material: peripheral blood. The TCR originated in a young man with active or convalescent COVID-19. The chain couples TRBV4-2 to TRBJ1-5; D not resolved. The CDR3 here is CASSHLEHSNQPQHF. CDR3 nucleotides: TGTGCCAGCAGCCATTTGGAGCATAGCAATCAGCCCCAGCATTTT.